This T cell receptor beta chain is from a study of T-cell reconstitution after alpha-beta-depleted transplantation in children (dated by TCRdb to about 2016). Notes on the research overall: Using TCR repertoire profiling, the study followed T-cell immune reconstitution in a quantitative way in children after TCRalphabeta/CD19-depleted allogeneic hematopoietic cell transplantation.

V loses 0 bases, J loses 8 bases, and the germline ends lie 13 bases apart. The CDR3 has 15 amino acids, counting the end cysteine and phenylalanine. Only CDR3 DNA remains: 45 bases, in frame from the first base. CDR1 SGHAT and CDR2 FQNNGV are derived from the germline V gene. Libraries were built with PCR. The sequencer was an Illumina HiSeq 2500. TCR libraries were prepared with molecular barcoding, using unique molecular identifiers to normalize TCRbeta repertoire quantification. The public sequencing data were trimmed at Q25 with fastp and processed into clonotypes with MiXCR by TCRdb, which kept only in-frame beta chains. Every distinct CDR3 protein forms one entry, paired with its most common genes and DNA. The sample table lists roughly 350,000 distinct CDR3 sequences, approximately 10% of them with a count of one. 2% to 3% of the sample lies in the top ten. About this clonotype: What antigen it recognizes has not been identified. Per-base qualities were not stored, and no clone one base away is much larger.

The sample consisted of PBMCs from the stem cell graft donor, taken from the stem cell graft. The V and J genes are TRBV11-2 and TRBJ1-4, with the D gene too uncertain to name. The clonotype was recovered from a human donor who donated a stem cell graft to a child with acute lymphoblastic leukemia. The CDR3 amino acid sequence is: CASSLDVWGGEKLFF. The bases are TGTGCCAGCAGCTTAGACGTTTGGGGTGGGGAAAAACTGTTTTTT.